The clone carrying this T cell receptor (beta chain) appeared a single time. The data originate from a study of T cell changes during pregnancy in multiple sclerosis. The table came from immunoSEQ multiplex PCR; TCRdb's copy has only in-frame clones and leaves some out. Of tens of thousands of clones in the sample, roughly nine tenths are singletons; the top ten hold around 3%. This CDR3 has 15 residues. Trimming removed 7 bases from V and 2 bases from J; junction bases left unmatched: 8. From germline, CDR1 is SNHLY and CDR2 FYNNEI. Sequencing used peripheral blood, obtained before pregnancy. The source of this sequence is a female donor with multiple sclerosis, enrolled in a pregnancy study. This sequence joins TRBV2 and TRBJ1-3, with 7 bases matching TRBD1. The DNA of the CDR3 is TGTGCCAGCACTACCGTCAGGGGGGCTGGAAACACCATATATTTT. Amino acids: CASTTVRGAGNTIYF.